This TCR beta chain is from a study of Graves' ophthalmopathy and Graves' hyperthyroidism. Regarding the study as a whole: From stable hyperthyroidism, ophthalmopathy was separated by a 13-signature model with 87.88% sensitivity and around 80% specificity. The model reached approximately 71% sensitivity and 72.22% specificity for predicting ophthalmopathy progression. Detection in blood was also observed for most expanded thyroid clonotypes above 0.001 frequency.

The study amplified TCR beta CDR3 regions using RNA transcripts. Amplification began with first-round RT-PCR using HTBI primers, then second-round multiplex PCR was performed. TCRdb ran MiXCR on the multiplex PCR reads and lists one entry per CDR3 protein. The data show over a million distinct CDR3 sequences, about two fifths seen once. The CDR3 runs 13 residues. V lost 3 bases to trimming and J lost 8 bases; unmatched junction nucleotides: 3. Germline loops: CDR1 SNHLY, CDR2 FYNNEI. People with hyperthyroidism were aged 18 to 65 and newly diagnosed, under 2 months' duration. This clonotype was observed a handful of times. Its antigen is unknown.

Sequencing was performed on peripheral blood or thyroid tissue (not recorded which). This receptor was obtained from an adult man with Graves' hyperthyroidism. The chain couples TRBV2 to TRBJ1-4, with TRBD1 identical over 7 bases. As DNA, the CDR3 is TGTGCCAGCAGTGACGGGACAGTCGAAAAACTGTTTTTT. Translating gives CASSDGTVEKLFF. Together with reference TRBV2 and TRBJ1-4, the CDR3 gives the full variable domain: EPEVTQTPSHQVTQMGQEVILRCVPISNHLYFYWYRQILGQKVEFLVSFYNNEISEKSEIFDDQFSVERPDGSNFTLKIRSTKLEDSAMYFCASSDGTVEKLFFGSGTQLSVL.